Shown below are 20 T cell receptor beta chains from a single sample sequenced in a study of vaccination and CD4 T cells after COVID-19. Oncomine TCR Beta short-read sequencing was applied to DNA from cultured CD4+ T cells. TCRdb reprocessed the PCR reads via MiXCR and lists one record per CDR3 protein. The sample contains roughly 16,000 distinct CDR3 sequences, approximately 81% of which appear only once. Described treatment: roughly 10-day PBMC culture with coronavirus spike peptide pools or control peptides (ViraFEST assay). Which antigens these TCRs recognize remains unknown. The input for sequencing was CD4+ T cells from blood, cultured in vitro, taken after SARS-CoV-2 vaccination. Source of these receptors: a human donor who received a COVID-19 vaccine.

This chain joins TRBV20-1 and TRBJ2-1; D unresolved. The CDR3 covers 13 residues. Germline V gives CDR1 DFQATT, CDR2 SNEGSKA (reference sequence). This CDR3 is CRARNHHYNEQFF. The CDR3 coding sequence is TGCAGGGCCCGAAACCACCACTACAATGAGCAGTTCTTC.

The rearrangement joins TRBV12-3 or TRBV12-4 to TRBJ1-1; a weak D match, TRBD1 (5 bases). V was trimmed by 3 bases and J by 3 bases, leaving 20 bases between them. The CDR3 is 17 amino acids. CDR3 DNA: TGTGCCAGCAGTTTCCTGTTTTCCCCGGGAGGGGACACTGAAGCTTTCTTT. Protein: CASSFLFSPGGDTEAFF.

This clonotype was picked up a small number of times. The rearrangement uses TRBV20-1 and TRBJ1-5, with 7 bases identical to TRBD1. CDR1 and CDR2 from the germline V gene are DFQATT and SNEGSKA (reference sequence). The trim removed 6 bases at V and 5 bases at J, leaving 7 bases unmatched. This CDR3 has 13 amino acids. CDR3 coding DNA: TGCAGTGCAACCCCGACAGGGTATCAGCCCCAGCATTTT. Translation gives CSATPTGYQPQHF.

CDR3 amino acids: CASSADGGPQHF. CDR3 nucleotide sequence: TGTGCCAGCAGCGCGGACGGAGGGCCCCAGCATTTT. This chain links TRBV7-9 with TRBJ1-5; D not certain. Germline CDR1 reads SEHNR; CDR2 reads FQNEAQ (reference sequence). The CDR3 loop spans 12 amino acids. Deletions cut 5 bases from V and 9 bases from J, with 11 bases between.

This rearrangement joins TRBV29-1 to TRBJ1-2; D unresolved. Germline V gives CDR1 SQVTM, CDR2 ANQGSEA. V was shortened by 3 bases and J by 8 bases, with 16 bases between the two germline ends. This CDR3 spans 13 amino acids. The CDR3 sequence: CSVDGETPRGYTF. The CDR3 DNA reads TGCAGCGTTGATGGGGAGACCCCGAGGGGCTACACCTTC.

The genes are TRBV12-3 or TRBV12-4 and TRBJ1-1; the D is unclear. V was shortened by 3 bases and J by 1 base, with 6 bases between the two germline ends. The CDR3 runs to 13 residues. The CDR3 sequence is CASSFSENTEAFF. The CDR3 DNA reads TGTGCCAGCAGTTTTTCAGAGAACACTGAAGCTTTCTTT.

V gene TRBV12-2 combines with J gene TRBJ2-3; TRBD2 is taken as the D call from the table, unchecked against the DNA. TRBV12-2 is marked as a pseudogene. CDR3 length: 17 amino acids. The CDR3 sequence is CAPRLQVPAGRKDTQYF. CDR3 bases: TGTGCACCCCGCTTACAAGTTCCAGCGGGGAGGAAAGATACGCAGTATTTT.

CDR3 in DNA: TGTGCCACCAGCAGAGAAGTAGGTGAGCAGTTCTTC. Amino acids: CATSREVGEQFF. The rearrangement joins TRBV15 to TRBJ2-1; no definite D call. This CDR3 has 12 residues. Trimming took 0 bases from V and 9 from J, leaving 6 bases between them. CDR1 is LNHNV, CDR2 YYDKDF, per germline (reference sequence). The whole variable domain, remainder taken from reference TRBV15 and TRBJ2-1, is DAMVIQNPRYQVTQFGKPVTLSCSQTLNHNVMYWYQQKSSQAPKLLFHYYDKDFNNEADTPDNFQSRRPNTSFCFLDIRSPGLGDTAMYLCATSREVGEQFFGPGTRLTVL.

The CDR3 loop is CASSLRVGTGESPLHF. CDR3 coding DNA: TGTGCCAGCAGTTTGAGGGTTGGGACAGGGGAATCACCCCTCCACTTT. J is TRBJ1-6 and V is TRBV28, with 10 positions matching TRBD1. The CDR3 has 16 amino acids. V shed 3 bases and J 10 bases; nucleotides not matched to a gene: 9. Germline V lookup: CDR1 MDHEN, CDR2 SYDVKM.

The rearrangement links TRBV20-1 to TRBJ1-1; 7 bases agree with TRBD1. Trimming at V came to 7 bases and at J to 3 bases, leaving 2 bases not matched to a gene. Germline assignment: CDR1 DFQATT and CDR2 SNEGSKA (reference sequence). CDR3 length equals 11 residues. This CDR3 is CSVQGDTEAFF. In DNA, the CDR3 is TGCAGTGTCCAGGGGGACACTGAAGCTTTCTTT.

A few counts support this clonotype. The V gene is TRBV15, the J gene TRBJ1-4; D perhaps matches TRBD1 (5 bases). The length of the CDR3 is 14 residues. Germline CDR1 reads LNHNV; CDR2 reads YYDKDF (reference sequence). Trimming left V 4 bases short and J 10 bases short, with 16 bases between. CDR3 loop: CATSIDQQERKLFF. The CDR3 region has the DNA TGTGCCACCAGCATTGATCAACAGGAACGAAAACTGTTTTTT.

CDR3 sequence (DNA): TGTGCCAGCAGTTTTCCGACAGGGCTTCAAGAGACCCAGTACTTC. Its translation: CASSFPTGLQETQYF. The V call is TRBV27, the J call TRBJ2-5; TRBD1 agrees at 7 bases. CDR3 length: 15 amino acids. Unmatched junction bases numbered 6, after V lost 3 bases and J lost 2 bases. Looked up from germline, CDR1 is MNHEY and CDR2 is SMNVEV (reference sequence).

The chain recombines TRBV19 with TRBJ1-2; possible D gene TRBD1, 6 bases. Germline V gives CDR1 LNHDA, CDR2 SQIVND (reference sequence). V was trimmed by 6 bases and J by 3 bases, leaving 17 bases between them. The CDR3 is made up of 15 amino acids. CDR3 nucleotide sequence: TGTGCCAGTAGCCACAGCGGGGGCGCGGACTATGGCTACACCTTC. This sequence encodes CASSHSGGADYGYTF.

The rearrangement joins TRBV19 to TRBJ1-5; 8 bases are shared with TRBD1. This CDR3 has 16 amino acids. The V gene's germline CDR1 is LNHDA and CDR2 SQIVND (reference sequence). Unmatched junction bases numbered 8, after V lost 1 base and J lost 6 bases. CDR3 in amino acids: CASSIGTGTSRQPQHF. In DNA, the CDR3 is TGTGCCAGTAGTATAGGGACAGGGACCTCCCGTCAGCCCCAGCATTTT.

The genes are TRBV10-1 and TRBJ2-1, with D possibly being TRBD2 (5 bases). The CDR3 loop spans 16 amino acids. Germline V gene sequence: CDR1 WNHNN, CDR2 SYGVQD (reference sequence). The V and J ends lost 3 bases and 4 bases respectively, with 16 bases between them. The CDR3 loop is CASSDRVASGYNEQFF. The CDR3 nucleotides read TGCGCCAGCAGTGACCGTGTTGCGAGCGGATACAATGAGCAGTTCTTC.

CDR3: CATSDLLTERYSNQPQHF. As DNA, the CDR3 is TGTGCCACCAGTGATTTGCTTACAGAACGTTATAGCAATCAGCCCCAGCATTTT. The V call is TRBV24-1, the J call TRBJ1-5; no clear D. Germline V CDR1 and CDR2: KGHDR, SFDVKD. This CDR3 spans 18 amino acids. The ends were cut back, 0 bases at V and 0 bases at J, with 14 bases in the middle.

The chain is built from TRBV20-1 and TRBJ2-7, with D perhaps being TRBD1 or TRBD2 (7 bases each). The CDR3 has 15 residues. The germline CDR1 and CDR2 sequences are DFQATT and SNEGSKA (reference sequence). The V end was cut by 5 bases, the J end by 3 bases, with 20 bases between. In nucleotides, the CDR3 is TGCAGTGCTCGGGAGGAACGGGACAGAAACTACGAGCAGTACTTC. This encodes CSAREERDRNYEQYF.

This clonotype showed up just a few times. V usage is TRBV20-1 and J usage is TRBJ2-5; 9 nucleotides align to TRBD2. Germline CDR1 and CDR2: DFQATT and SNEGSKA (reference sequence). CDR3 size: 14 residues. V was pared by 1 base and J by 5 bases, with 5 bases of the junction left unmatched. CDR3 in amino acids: CSARGSGGLETQYF. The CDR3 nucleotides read TGCAGTGCTAGAGGGAGCGGGGGGTTGGAGACCCAGTACTTC.

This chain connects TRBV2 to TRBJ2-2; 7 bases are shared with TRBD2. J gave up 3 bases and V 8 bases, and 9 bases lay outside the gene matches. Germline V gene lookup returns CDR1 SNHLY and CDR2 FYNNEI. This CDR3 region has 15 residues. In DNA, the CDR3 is TGTGCCAGCGGTCGGGGGGTGGTGGACACCGGGGAGCTGTTTTTT. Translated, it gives CASGRGVVDTGELFF.

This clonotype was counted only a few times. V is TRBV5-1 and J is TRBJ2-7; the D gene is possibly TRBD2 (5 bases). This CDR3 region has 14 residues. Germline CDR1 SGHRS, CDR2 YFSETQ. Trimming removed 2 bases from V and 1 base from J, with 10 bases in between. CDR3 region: CASSFSPGSYEQYF. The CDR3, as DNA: TGCGCCAGCAGCTTTTCCCCGGGATCCTACGAGCAGTACTTC.